Included here is one TCR beta chain sequence, with context. What this receptor recognizes is not known. Per-base quality was not reported, and no clone a single base away is much larger than it. Libraries were prepared through 5' RACE. These reads were obtained on an Illumina HiSeq 2000. Template switching added a universal primer binding site, and the final cDNA carried a unique molecular identifier that allowed TCR cDNA molecules to be counted accurately. Specific primers in the conserved constant-segment region were used to synthesize first-strand cDNA for TCR alpha and beta chains. To control for contamination, every cDNA library was double barcoded, receiving both a SMART-Mk sample barcode and Illumina barcodes. TruSeq adapter sequences and Illumina sample barcodes were added in two successive PCR steps. The Illumina HiSeq platform was used with custom primers to sequence TCR alpha and beta cDNA libraries. In the authors' own workflow: Unique molecular identifiers were extracted from raw reads with MiGEC, and CDR3 positions were determined with MiXCR. Recombination models were inferred per individual with the repgenHMM and IGoR tools using an EM algorithm. The analysis of shared clonotypes was done with the tcR package in R, with sharing normalized by the product of cloneset sizes. Out-of-frame nonproductive sequences were analyzed to study raw recombination free of thymic and clonal selection effects. TCRdb reanalyzed the raw reads on its own, using fastp at Q25 for trimming and MiXCR for clone calling, and kept in-frame beta chains. Rows matching on CDR3 protein sequence are summarized as one entry with the most common DNA and genes. The V and J calls shown here were made by TCRdb, not taken from the authors' results. This sample is represented by approximately 210,000 distinct CDR3 sequences; approximately 16% of them were singletons. The top ten clonotypes cover 40% of the sample.

The data belong to a study of identical twins (TCRdb year 2016). In the study overall: To test whether fetal clonotypes persist, the study used deep sequencing on TCR alpha and beta repertoires from monozygotic twins, unrelated adults of various ages, and cord blood. To rule out contamination, replicate twin experiments were performed at different times with different library preparation protocols.

What the research found in general, with its limitations: Conclusions relied on cross-sectional statistical analysis, since the same donors could not be followed over many years. Compared with coincidental sharing between unrelated individuals, out-of-frame TCR alpha sequences shared between twins showed an excess of sequences with low generation probability. In monozygotic twins, recombination models systematically underestimated out-of-frame TCR alpha sharing, but the models matched the sharing seen between unrelated individuals. Invariant T cells such as MAIT and iNKT could partly confound zero-insertion analyses, although diverse VJ usage argued against such confounding for most clonotypes. Abundant cord blood beta clonotypes carried fewer insertions; young adult naive repertoires showed a weaker similar trend, while memory repertoires showed none. A weaker excess of twin sharing was found in beta out-of-frame sequences because the signal-to-noise ratio was lowered by fewer shared sequences.

Only healthy Caucasian donors were included. Three pairs of female monozygotic twins, all aged about 18 to 29 years, made up the twin cohort. CD4+ and CD8+ T cell populations were isolated with positive isolation kits from Invitrogen. The cysteine opens and the phenylalanine closes a CDR3 of 15 amino acids. The CDR3 DNA has 45 bases and is translated from base 1. V is reduced by 0 bases and J by 3 bases, leaving a spacing of 9 bases between them. The germline V gene gives CDR1 as LGHNA and CDR2 as YSLEER. This sample was shared with a second study, whose subject was T cells expressing NK-cell markers. The second study also describes: In sorted CD3+CD56+NKG2C+, CD3+CD56+NKG2C- and CD3+CD56-NKG2C+ T-cell subsets from roughly 8 donors, TCR beta-chain repertoires were profiled. Of the eight sequenced donors, seven were found to be HCMV-seropositive and one was found to be HCMV-seronegative. To restrict sorting to alphabetaTCR-expressing T cells, an anti-gammadeltaTCR antibody was added in several experiments. In six donors, the dominant CD3+CD56+NKG2C+ clonotypes were among the top 10 CD8+ clonotypes and accounted for about 1.0-7.0% of CD8+ T cells. Those dominant clonotypes were again the most abundant among CD3+CD56-NKG2C+ cells in a few donors, at about 25-65%. Whether the expanded NKG2C-expressing T cell clones were specific for HCMV antigens was left unclear. The study sequenced eight donors, all healthy volunteers chosen at random: three men and five women. To determine HCMV serostatus, a commercial ELISA kit was used to detect HCMV-specific IgG in serum. MIGEC handled demultiplexing of the reads and grouping by UMI, while MiTCR was used to assemble and quantify clonotypes. To exclude erroneous sequences, only TCR cDNA sequences supported by at least two reads were retained. The tcR package was used for downstream repertoire analysis, and clonotypes were matched between fractions using CDR3 nucleotide sequence together with V segment. VDJmatch was used to annotate antigen specificity against VDJdb, with one amino acid substitution in CDR3 permitted.

In this chain, TRBV4-3 is recombined with TRBJ2-1, with an unclear D gene assignment. The origin of this receptor is a woman younger than 30 in good health. Sequencing used CD8+ T cells sorted from blood. The DNA sequence reads TGCGCCAGCAGCCAAGAAGGGCAGCGCTACAATGAGCAGTTCTTC. Translated, it reads CASSQEGQRYNEQFF.